A few counts support the clone carrying this T cell receptor (beta chain). Use of 60 Vbeta and 13 Jbeta primers characterized the PCR. Sequencing was performed with immunoSEQ multiplex PCR; in TCRdb, only in-frame clones are kept and a portion is missing. The table has approximately 90,000 clones, around 85% seen once; the top ten hold 6% to 7.5%. The CDR3 extends over 15 amino acids. V dropped 5 bases and J dropped 5; count of bases not matched to a gene: 4. Per the germline V gene, CDR1 is LNHDA and CDR2 is SQIVND (reference sequence). The sample comes from a study of cytomegalovirus exposure and HLA in healthy donors.

The rearrangement uses TRBV19 and TRBJ2-3; 13 positions match TRBD2. The sequencing input was PBMCs. The TCR sequence derives from a man in his forties or fifties in good health and CMV-seropositive. The CDR3 DNA follows: TGTGCCAGTAGTGGGCGGACTAGCGGGGGAGATACGCAGTATTTT. Amino acids: CASSGRTSGGDTQYF.